A selection of T cell receptor beta chains follows, all from one sample in a study of cytomegalovirus exposure and HLA in healthy donors. The data were produced by immunoSEQ multiplex PCR, yet TCRdb's version contains in-frame clones alone and is incomplete. The sample lists 150,000 to 180,000 clones; around nine tenths were seen once. Sequencing input: PBMCs. Source of these receptors: a man aged 18 to 29 in good health and CMV-seropositive. Each CDR3 is given with its conserved first and last residue. The order of the fields is CDR3 protein, CDR3 DNA, V gene, J gene, D gene, clone size. D genes are given only for firm matches. Clone sizes are given selectively: once, few, many, or a class where the clone is expanded.

cdr3_aa: CASSFLTSGKHNEQFF; cdr3_nt: TGTGCCAGCAGTTTCTTGACTAGCGGGAAACACAATGAGCAGTTCTTC; v_call: TRBV27; j_call: TRBJ2-1; d_call: TRBD2; clone_size: NA
cdr3_aa: CASSLRVGGGTDTQYF; cdr3_nt: TGCGCCAGCAGCTTGCGGGTCGGCGGCGGCACAGATACGCAGTATTTT; v_call: TRBV5-1; j_call: TRBJ2-3; d_call: NA; clone_size: NA
cdr3_aa: CASSPDRRGKLFF; cdr3_nt: TGTGCCAGCAGCCCGGACCGGAGGGGAAAACTGTTTTTT; v_call: TRBV11-2; j_call: TRBJ1-4; d_call: NA; clone_size: NA
cdr3_aa: CASSPQGAGETQYF; cdr3_nt: TGTGCCAGCTCTCCTCAGGGGGCAGGAGAGACCCAGTACTTC; v_call: TRBV18; j_call: TRBJ2-5; d_call: TRBD1; clone_size: NA
cdr3_aa: CAISESDGGADEQFF; cdr3_nt: TGTGCCATCAGTGAGTCGGACGGGGGGGCGGATGAGCAGTTCTTC; v_call: TRBV10-3; j_call: TRBJ2-1; d_call: TRBD2; clone_size: once
cdr3_aa: CASSRDREKNIQYF; cdr3_nt: TGTGCCAGCAGCCGCGACAGGGAAAAAAACATTCAGTACTTC; v_call: TRBV6-5; j_call: TRBJ2-4; d_call: TRBD1; clone_size: NA
cdr3_aa: CASSPSGRSTDTQYF; cdr3_nt: TGCGCCAGCAGCCCCTCCGGCAGGAGCACAGATACGCAGTATTTT; v_call: TRBV5-1; j_call: TRBJ2-3; d_call: NA; clone_size: NA
cdr3_aa: CAWSVRGGTEAFF; cdr3_nt: TGTGCCTGGAGTGTACGCGGAGGAACTGAAGCTTTCTTT; v_call: TRBV30; j_call: TRBJ1-1; d_call: NA; clone_size: few
cdr3_aa: CASSIRTGILSILFF; cdr3_nt: TGTGCCAGTAGTATACGGACAGGGATACTATCCATCCTGTTTTTT; v_call: TRBV19; j_call: TRBJ1-4; d_call: TRBD1; clone_size: NA
cdr3_aa: CASSPYSETEQYF; cdr3_nt: TGTGCCAGCTCACCATATTCAGAAACCGAGCAGTACTTC; v_call: TRBV18; j_call: TRBJ2-7; d_call: NA; clone_size: NA
cdr3_aa: CASSFLAESTDTQYF; cdr3_nt: TGTGCCAGCAGCTTCCTAGCGGAAAGCACAGATACGCAGTATTTT; v_call: TRBV7-3; j_call: TRBJ2-3; d_call: TRBD2; clone_size: NA
cdr3_aa: CASSAWGQGSGGYTF; cdr3_nt: TGTGCCAGCAGCGCCTGGGGACAGGGAAGCGGTGGCTACACCTTC; v_call: TRBV6-4; j_call: TRBJ1-2; d_call: TRBD1; clone_size: NA